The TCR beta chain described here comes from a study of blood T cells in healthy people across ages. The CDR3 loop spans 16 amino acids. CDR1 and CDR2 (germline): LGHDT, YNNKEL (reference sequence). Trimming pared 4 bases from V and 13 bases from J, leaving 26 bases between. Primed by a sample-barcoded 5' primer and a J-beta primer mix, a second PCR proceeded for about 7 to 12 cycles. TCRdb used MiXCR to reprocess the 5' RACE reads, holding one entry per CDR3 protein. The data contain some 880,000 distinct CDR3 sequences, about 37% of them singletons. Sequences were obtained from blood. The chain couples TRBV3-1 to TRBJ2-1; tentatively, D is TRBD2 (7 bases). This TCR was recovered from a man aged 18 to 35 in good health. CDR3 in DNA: TGTGCCAGCAGCCTGAGGGTTTGGGGGGGCCAAGAGACCCAGTTCTTC. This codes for CASSLRVWGGQETQFF.